This entry is about one TCR beta chain. The CDR3 is 18 residues long. Trimming removed 1 base from V and 2 bases from J; junction bases left unmatched: 9. From germline, CDR1 is SGHTA and CDR2 FQGNSA. Using immunoSEQ multiplex PCR, the repertoire was profiled, and TCRdb retains in-frame clones only, with some absent. The table has around 87,000 clones, roughly 71% seen once. These data are taken from a study of blood T cell repertoires in COVID-19. Whole-study context: Sites across the United States, Italy and Spain contributed samples from acute and convalescent COVID-19.

V gene TRBV7-2 combines with J gene TRBJ2-2; 8 bases line up with TRBD2. The sequencing sample was made of peripheral blood. The source is a woman over 75 with acute or convalescent COVID-19. For the CDR3, the DNA is TGTGCCAGCAGCTTAGGCCTAGCGGGCTGGATAAACACCGGGGAGCTGTTTTTT. Amino acids: CASSLGLAGWINTGELFF. Variable domain in full (rest from reference TRBV7-2 and TRBJ2-2): GAGVSQSPSNKVTEKGKDVELRCDPISGHTALYWYRQSLGQGLEFLIYFQGNSAPDKSGLPSDRFSAERTGGSVSTLTIQRTQQEDSAVYLCASSLGLAGWINTGELFFGEGSRLTVL.